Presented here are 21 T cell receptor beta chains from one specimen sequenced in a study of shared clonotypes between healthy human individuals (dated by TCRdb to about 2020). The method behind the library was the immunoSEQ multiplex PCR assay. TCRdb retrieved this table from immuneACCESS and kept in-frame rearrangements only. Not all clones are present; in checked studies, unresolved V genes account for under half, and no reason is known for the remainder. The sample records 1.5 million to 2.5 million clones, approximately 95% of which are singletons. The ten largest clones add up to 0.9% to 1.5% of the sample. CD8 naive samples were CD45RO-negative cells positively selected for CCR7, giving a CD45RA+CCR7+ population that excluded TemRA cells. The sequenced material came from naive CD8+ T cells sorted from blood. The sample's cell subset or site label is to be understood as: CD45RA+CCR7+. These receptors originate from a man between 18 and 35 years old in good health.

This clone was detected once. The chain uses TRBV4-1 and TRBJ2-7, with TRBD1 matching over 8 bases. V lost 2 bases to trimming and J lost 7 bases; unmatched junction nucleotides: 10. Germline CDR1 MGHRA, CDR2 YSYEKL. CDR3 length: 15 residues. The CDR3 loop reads CASSQRPGTGLEQYF. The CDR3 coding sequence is TGCGCCAGCAGCCAAAGACCCGGGACAGGTTTGGAGCAGTACTTC.

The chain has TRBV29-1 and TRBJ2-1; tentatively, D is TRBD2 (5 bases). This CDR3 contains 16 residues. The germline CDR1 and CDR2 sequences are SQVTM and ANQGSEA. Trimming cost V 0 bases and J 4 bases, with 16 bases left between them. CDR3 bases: TGCAGCGTTGAAGATCCGGGGAGCGCCTATTACAATGAGCAGTTCTTC. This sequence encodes CSVEDPGSAYYNEQFF.

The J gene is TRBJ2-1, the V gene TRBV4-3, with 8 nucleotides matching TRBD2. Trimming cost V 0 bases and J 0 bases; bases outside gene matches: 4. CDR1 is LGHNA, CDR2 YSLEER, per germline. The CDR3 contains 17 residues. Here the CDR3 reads CASSQDPTSVSYNEQFF. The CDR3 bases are TGCGCCAGCAGCCAAGACCCGACTAGCGTCTCCTACAATGAGCAGTTCTTC.

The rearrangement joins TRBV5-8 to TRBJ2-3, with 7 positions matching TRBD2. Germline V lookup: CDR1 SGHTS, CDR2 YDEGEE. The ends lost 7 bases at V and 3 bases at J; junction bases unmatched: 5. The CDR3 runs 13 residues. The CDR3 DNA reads TGTGCCAGCGATCGAGCGGGAACAGATACGCAGTATTTT. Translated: CASDRAGTDTQYF.

The CDR3 DNA reads TGTGCCAGCAGCTTAGGGCAGGGCCTATATAGCTACGAGCAGTACTTC. It translates to CASSLGQGLYSYEQYF. This chain uses TRBV7-2 with TRBJ2-7; D is perhaps TRBD1 (5 bases). The germline CDR1 and CDR2 sequences are SGHTA and FQGNSA. Trimming took 1 base from V and 3 from J, leaving 16 bases between them. The CDR3 has 16 residues.

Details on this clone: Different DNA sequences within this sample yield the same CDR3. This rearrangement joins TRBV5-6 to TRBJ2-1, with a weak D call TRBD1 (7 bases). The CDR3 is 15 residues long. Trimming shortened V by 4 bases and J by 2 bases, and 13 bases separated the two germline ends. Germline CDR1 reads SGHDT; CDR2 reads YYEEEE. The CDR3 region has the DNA TGTGCCAGCAGCCTGCAGGGGGGCGCCTACAATGAGCAGTTCTTC. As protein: CASSLQGGAYNEQFF.

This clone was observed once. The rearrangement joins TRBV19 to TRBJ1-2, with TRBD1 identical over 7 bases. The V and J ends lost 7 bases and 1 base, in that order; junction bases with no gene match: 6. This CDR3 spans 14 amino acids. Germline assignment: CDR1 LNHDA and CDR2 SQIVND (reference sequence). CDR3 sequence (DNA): TGTGCCAGTACCCAGGACAGGTTTAACTATGGCTACACCTTC. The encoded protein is CASTQDRFNYGYTF. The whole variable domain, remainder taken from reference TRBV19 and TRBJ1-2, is DGGITQSPKYLFRKEGQNVTLSCEQNLNHDAMYWYRQDPGQGLRLIYYSQIVNDFQKGDIAEGYSVSREKKESFPLTVTSAQKNPTAFYLCASTQDRFNYGYTFGSGTRLTVV.

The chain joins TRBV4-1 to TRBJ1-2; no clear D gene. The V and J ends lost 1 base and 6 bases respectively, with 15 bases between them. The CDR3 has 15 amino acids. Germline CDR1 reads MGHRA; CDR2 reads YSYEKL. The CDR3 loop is CASSQVSGINDGYTF. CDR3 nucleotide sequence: TGCGCCAGCAGCCAAGTTTCGGGAATCAACGATGGCTACACCTTC.

In DNA, the CDR3 is TGCGCCAGCAGCCAAGATACTATGCAGGGGGATGAAAAACTGTTTTTT. Its translation is CASSQDTMQGDEKLFF. This chain links TRBV4-1 with TRBJ1-4; 7 bases line up with TRBD1. J gave up 6 bases and V 0 bases, and 7 bases lay outside the gene matches. The length of the CDR3 is 16 residues. Germline assignment: CDR1 MGHRA and CDR2 YSYEKL.

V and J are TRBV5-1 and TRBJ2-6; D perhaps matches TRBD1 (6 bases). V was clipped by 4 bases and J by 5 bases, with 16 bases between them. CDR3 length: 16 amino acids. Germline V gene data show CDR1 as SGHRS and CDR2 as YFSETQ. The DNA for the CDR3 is TGCGCCAGCAGCCCCACGCTGGGGGCTTGGGCCAACGTCCTGACTTTC. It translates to CASSPTLGAWANVLTF.

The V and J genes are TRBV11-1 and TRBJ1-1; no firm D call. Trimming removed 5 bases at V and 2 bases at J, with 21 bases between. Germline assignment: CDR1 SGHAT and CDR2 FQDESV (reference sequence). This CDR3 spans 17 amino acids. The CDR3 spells CASSRLLYDGSNTEAFF. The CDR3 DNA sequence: TGTGCCAGCAGCCGGCTGTTATATGACGGCTCCAACACTGAAGCTTTCTTT. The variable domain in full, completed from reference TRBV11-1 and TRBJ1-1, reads EAEVAQSPRYKITEKSQAVAFWCDPISGHATLYWYRQILGQGPELLVQFQDESVVDDSQLPKDRFSAERLKGVDSTLKIQPAELGDSAMYLCASSRLLYDGSNTEAFFGQGTRLTVV.

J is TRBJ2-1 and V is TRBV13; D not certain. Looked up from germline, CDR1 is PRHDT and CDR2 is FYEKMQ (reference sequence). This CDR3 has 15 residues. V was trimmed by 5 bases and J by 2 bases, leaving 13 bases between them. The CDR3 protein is CASSRPPGTYNEQFF. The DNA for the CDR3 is TGTGCCAGCAGCCGTCCTCCGGGTACCTACAATGAGCAGTTCTTC. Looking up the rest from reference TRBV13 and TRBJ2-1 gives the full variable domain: AAGVIQSPRHLIKEKRETATLKCYPIPRHDTVYWYQQGPGQDPQFLISFYEKMQSDKGSIPDRFSAQQFSDYHSELNMSSLELGDSALYFCASSRPPGTYNEQFFGPGTRLTVL.

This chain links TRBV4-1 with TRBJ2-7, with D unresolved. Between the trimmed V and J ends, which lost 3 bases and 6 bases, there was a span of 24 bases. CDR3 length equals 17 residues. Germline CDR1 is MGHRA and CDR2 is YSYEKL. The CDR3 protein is CASSQNSARLGYSEQYF. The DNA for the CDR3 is TGCGCCAGCAGCCAGAATTCCGCGAGACTTGGGTACTCCGAGCAGTACTTC.

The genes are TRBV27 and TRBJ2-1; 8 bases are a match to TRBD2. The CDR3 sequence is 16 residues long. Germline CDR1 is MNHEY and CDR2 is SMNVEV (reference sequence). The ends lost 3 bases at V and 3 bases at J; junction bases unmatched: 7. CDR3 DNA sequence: TGTGCCAGCAGTTTGGGTAGCGGGACGGGCTACAATGAGCAGTTCTTC. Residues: CASSLGSGTGYNEQFF.

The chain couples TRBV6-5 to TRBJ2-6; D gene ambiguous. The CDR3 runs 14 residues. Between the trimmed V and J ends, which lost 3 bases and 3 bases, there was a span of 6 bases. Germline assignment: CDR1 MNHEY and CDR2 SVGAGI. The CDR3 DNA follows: TGTGCCAGCAGTTATGATGGTGGGGCCAACGTCCTGACTTTC. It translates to CASSYDGGANVLTF.

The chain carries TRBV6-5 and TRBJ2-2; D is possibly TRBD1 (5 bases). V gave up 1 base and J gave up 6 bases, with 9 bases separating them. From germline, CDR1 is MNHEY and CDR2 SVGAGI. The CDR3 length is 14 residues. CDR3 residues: CASSYFQTAGELFF. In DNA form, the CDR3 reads TGTGCCAGCAGTTACTTCCAGACAGCCGGGGAGCTGTTTTTT.

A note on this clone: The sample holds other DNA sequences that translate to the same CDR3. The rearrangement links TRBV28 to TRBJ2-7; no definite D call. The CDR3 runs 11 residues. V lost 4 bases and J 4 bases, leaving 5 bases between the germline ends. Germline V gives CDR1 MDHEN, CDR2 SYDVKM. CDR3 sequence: CASSYNYEQYF. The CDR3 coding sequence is TGTGCCAGCAGTTATAATTACGAGCAGTACTTC.

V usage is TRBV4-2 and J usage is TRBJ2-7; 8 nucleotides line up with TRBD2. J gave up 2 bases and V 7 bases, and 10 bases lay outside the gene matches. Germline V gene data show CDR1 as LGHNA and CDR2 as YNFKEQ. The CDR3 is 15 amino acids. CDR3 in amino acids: CASTVSAGVAYEQYF. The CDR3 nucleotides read TGTGCCAGCACCGTATCAGCGGGAGTGGCCTACGAGCAGTACTTC.

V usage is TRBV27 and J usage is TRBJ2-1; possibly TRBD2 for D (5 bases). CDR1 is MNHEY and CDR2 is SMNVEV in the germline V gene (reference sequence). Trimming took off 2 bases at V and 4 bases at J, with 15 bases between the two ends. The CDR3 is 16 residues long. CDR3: CASSLTGGPGYNEQFF. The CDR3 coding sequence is TGTGCCAGCAGTTTAACCGGCGGACCGGGATACAATGAGCAGTTCTTC.

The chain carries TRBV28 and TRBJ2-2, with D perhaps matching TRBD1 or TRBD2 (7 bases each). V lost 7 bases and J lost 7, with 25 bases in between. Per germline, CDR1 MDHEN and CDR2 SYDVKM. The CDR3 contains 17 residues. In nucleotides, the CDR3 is TGTGCCAGCACCTCCAGGGGGGCGGGAGAGGGCCTCGGGGAGCTGTTTTTT. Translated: CASTSRGAGEGLGELFF.

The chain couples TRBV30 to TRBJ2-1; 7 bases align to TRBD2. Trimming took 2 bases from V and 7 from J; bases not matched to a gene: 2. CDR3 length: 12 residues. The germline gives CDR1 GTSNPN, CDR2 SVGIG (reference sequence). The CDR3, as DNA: TGTGCCTGGAGTCCTAGCGGTAATGAGCAGTTCTTC. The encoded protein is CAWSPSGNEQFF.